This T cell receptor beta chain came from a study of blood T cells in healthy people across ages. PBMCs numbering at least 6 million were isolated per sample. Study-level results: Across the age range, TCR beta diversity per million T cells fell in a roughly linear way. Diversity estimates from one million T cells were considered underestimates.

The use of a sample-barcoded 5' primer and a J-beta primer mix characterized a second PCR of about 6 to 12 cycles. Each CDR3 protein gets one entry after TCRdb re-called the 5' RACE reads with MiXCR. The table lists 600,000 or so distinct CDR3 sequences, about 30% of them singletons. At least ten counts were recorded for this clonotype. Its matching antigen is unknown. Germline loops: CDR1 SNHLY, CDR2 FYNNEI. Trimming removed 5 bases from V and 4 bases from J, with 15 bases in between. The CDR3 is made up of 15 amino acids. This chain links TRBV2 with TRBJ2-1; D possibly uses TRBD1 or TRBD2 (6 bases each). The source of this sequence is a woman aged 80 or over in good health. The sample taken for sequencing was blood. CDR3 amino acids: CASSPQGGWYNEQFF. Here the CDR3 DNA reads TGTGCCAGCAGTCCACAGGGAGGATGGTACAATGAGCAGTTCTTC.